Presented here are 29 T cell receptor beta chains from one specimen sequenced in a study of shared clonotypes between healthy human individuals. The data were produced by immunoSEQ multiplex PCR, yet TCRdb's version contains in-frame clones alone and is incomplete. The data hold approximately 2.1 million clones, with 93% observed a single time. Sample: naive CD4+ T cells from PBMCs. Subset described: CD45RA+ positively selected. The source of these receptors is a man younger than 30 in good health. Some clones in this sample may be carry-over from other donors' samples.

The V and J genes are TRBV6-5 and TRBJ1-4; D gene uncertain. Germline V gives CDR1 MNHEY, CDR2 SVGAGI. CDR3 length: 16 amino acids. V lost 3 bases, J lost 2 bases, and 13 bases lay in between. CDR3 in DNA: TGTGCCAGCAGTTATCCGAGGTCGGCCACTAATGAAAAACTGTTTTTT. Translated: CASSYPRSATNEKLFF.

The chain uses TRBV14 and TRBJ2-5, with unresolved D. V dropped 1 base and J dropped 2 bases, with 11 bases sitting between them. The germline V gene encodes CDR1 SGHDN and CDR2 FVKESK. The CDR3 has 15 residues. CDR3 sequence (DNA): TGTGCCAGCAGCCAAGTGTATGGGCGGCAAGAGACCCAGTACTTC. Translated: CASSQVYGRQETQYF. The full variable domain, in which reference TRBV14 and TRBJ2-5 provide the parts outside the CDR3, is EAGVTQFPSHSVIEKGQTVTLRCDPISGHDNLYWYRRVMGKEIKFLLHFVKESKQDESGMPNNRFLAERTGGTYSTLKVQPAELEDSGVYFCASSQVYGRQETQYFGPGTRLLVL.

This CDR3 reads CASSEHWETQYF. As DNA, the CDR3 is TGTGCCAGCAGTGAACACTGGGAGACCCAGTACTTC. The chain recombines TRBV6-1 with TRBJ2-5; D call uncertain. The ends were cut back, 2 bases at V and 5 bases at J, with 6 bases in the middle. The CDR3 extends over 12 amino acids. Germline-derived CDR1 and CDR2 are MNHNS and SASEGT.

Details on this clone: At the DNA level, this CDR3 is encoded by other sequences in the same sample as well. The DNA of the CDR3 is TGTGCCAGCAGCTTGGCCCCGACTAGCACAGATACGCAGTATTTT. Translated: CASSLAPTSTDTQYF. The rearrangement joins TRBV5-6 to TRBJ2-3, with no clear D. Per germline, CDR1 SGHDT and CDR2 YYEEEE. The V end lost 0 bases, the J end lost 0 bases, and 8 bases lay between the germline ends. This CDR3 comprises 15 residues.

In DNA, the CDR3 is TGTGCCAGCAGCTTGGCCGTTGGCAATGAGCAGTTCTTC. As protein: CASSLAVGNEQFF. The genes are TRBV5-6 and TRBJ2-1; D remains ambiguous. Germline lookup yields CDR1 SGHDT and CDR2 YYEEEE. Trimming took off 0 bases at V and 6 bases at J, with 7 bases between the two ends. The CDR3 contains 13 residues.

The count of this clone is one. The chain recombines TRBV27 with TRBJ1-3; tentative D call: TRBD1 (5 bases). V was trimmed by 5 bases and J by 4 bases, leaving 15 bases between them. Germline lookup yields CDR1 MNHEY and CDR2 SMNVEV (reference sequence). This CDR3 contains 15 residues. CDR3 nucleotide sequence: TGTGCCAGCAGTGGGTTGGGGACGGGAGGAAACACCATATATTTT. This gives the protein CASSGLGTGGNTIYF.

The chain couples TRBV28 to TRBJ1-2; D remains ambiguous. Germline loops: CDR1 MDHEN, CDR2 SYDVKM. The CDR3 runs 13 residues. Trimming took off 4 bases at V and 2 bases at J, with 8 bases between the two ends. For the CDR3, the DNA is TGTGCCAGCAGTTCGGCCATGAACTATGGCTACACCTTC. Amino acid sequence: CASSSAMNYGYTF.

The chain is built from TRBV2 and TRBJ1-3, with D possibly being TRBD1 (5 bases). V was pared by 4 bases and J by 2 bases, with 6 bases between. The CDR3 has 13 amino acids. Germline lookup yields CDR1 SNHLY and CDR2 FYNNEI. Here the CDR3 reads CASSGGPGNTIYF. CDR3 DNA sequence: TGTGCCAGCAGTGGGGGACCTGGAAACACCATATATTTT.

J is TRBJ2-7 and V is TRBV30; 8 bases are a match to TRBD2. The CDR3 extends over 14 amino acids. Germline V CDR1 and CDR2: GTSNPN, SVGIG (reference sequence). The ends lost 3 bases at V and 5 bases at J; junction bases unmatched: 9. For the CDR3, the DNA is TGTGCCTGGAGGCGGGGGGCGGGAGGCCACGAGCAGTACTTC. It is translated as CAWRRGAGGHEQYF.

Remarks on this clone: The sample has other DNA sequences that encode this CDR3 too. This chain links TRBV28 with TRBJ2-1; 8 positions match TRBD2. This CDR3 comprises 15 residues. Looked up from germline, CDR1 is MDHEN and CDR2 is SYDVKM. V lost 2 bases, J lost 7 bases, and 7 bases stayed unmatched. Here the CDR3 DNA reads TGTGCCAGCAGTTTAGGCCTAGCGGGTGGGAATGAGCAGTTCTTC. Translating gives CASSLGLAGGNEQFF.

This rearrangement joins TRBV2 to TRBJ2-7; tentatively, D is TRBD1 (5 bases). Per germline, CDR1 SNHLY and CDR2 FYNNEI. This CDR3 region has 11 residues. The V end lost 5 bases, the J end lost 7 bases, and 9 bases lay between the germline ends. CDR3 DNA: TGTGCCAGCAGTTACTCAGGGGAGCAGTACTTC. Residues: CASSYSGEQYF.

The V call is TRBV14, the J call TRBJ2-7; possibly TRBD1 or TRBD2 for D (5 bases each). Germline CDR1 SGHDN, CDR2 FVKESK. CDR3 size: 15 residues. V shed 5 bases and J shed 4 bases, with 18 bases lying between them. This chain's CDR3 is CASSFEGLAGYEQYF. DNA for the CDR3: TGTGCCAGCAGCTTCGAGGGGCTAGCCGGGTACGAGCAGTACTTC.

This chain uses TRBV10-1 with TRBJ2-3; D remains ambiguous. Trimming removed 6 bases from V and 0 bases from J, with 13 bases in between. The CDR3 runs to 15 residues. Germline values: CDR1 WNHNN, CDR2 SYGVQD (reference sequence). The CDR3 DNA reads as TGCGCCAGCAGGAAACAGTCCTCTAGCACAGATACGCAGTATTTT. It is translated as CASRKQSSSTDTQYF.

This chain joins TRBV4-1 and TRBJ2-3; TRBD2 agrees at 11 bases. Trimming at V came to 4 bases and at J to 4 bases, leaving 16 bases not matched to a gene. The CDR3 contains 19 residues. Germline V CDR1 and CDR2: MGHRA, YSYEKL. The CDR3 region has the DNA TGCGCCAGCAGCCCGGGACTAGCGGTGCCCCCAGTCCTTCCAGATACGCAGTATTTT. Encoded protein: CASSPGLAVPPVLPDTQYF.

The chain combines TRBV5-4 with TRBJ1-4, with D hard to call. The CDR3 runs to 15 residues. Per germline, CDR1 SGHNT and CDR2 YYREEE (reference sequence). V lost 1 base and J 2 bases, leaving 9 bases between the germline ends. In DNA, the CDR3 is TGTGCCAGCAGCTTGTTCCCGGGGACTAATGAAAAACTGTTTTTT. Protein sequence: CASSLFPGTNEKLFF. The whole variable domain, filled in from reference TRBV5-4 and TRBJ1-4, reads ETGVTQSPTHLIKTRGQQVTLRCSSQSGHNTVSWYQQALGQGPQFIFQYYREEENGRGNFPPRFSGLQFPNYSSELNVNALELDDSALYLCASSLFPGTNEKLFFGSGTQLSVL.

This clone was counted once. This sequence joins TRBV7-9 and TRBJ1-1, with D unresolved. The germline gives CDR1 SEHNR, CDR2 FQNEAQ (reference sequence). V lost 5 bases and J 4 bases, leaving 14 bases between the germline ends. This CDR3 is built from 14 residues. The CDR3 is CASSPDGWGTEAFF. As DNA, the CDR3 is TGTGCCAGCAGCCCCGATGGGTGGGGCACTGAAGCTTTCTTT.

This chain uses TRBV11-2 with TRBJ2-2; 7 nucleotides align to TRBD2. The germline V gene has CDR1 SGHAT and CDR2 FQNNGV. V lost 5 bases to trimming and J lost 10 bases; unmatched junction nucleotides: 16. The CDR3 is 16 amino acids. The CDR3 is CASSTPRGSGYEELFF. Written as DNA, the CDR3 is TGTGCCAGCAGCACACCCCGAGGTAGCGGGTATGAGGAGCTGTTTTTT.

The chain has TRBV6-1 and TRBJ1-2, with 8 bases lining up with TRBD1. This CDR3 region has 14 residues. V shed 6 bases and J 4 bases; nucleotides not matched to a gene: 7. Per germline, CDR1 MNHNS and CDR2 SASEGT. DNA of the CDR3: TGTGCCAGCAGGGGGGACAGGATCTTCTATGGCTACACCTTC. Its translation is CASRGDRIFYGYTF.

This chain uses TRBV15 with TRBJ1-4, with D hard to call. This CDR3 comprises 14 residues. Trimming stripped 1 base from V and 4 bases from J, with 7 bases between. Germline CDR1 and CDR2: LNHNV and YYDKDF (reference sequence). The CDR3 region is CATSRGVINEKLFF. The CDR3 bases are TGTGCCACCAGCAGAGGGGTCATTAATGAAAAACTGTTTTTT.

The chain joins TRBV5-1 to TRBJ1-1; D gene unclear. Germline assignment: CDR1 SGHRS and CDR2 YFSETQ. V was shortened by 0 bases and J by 3 bases, with 9 bases between the two germline ends. This CDR3 is 14 amino acids long. The DNA for the CDR3 is TGCGCCAGCAGCTTGGGGGTCGGAGACACTGAAGCTTTCTTT. Amino acid sequence: CASSLGVGDTEAFF. The full variable domain, in which reference TRBV5-1 and TRBJ1-1 provide the parts outside the CDR3, is KAGVTQTPRYLIKTRGQQVTLSCSPISGHRSVSWYQQTPGQGLQFLFEYFSETQRNKGNFPGRFSGRQFSNSRSEMNVSTLELGDSALYLCASSLGVGDTEAFFGQGTRLTVV.

The chain joins TRBV28 to TRBJ1-2; no definite D call. The CDR3 spans 12 residues. Germline CDR1 MDHEN, CDR2 SYDVKM. Trimming cost V 6 bases and J 8 bases, with 13 bases left between them. CDR3 nucleotides: TGTGCCAGCAGCCGTCTACAAGAGGGCTACACCTTC. It codes for CASSRLQEGYTF.

In regard to this clone: Within the sample, other DNA sequences also encode this same CDR3. V gene TRBV5-4 combines with J gene TRBJ1-2; 9 bases map to TRBD1. V lost 4 bases to trimming and J lost 3 bases; unmatched junction nucleotides: 4. CDR1 and CDR2 (germline): SGHNT, YYREEE (reference sequence). This CDR3 is built from 14 residues. In nucleotides, the CDR3 is TGTGCCAGCAGCGGGAGGGACAGGGACTATGGCTACACCTTC. Its protein is CASSGRDRDYGYTF.

A note on this clone: In the same sample, other DNA sequences code for this CDR3. The CDR3 here is CASSLGQVMNTEAFF. CDR3 DNA sequence: TGTGCCAGCAGTCTTGGACAGGTCATGAACACTGAAGCTTTCTTT. V is TRBV5-6 and J is TRBJ1-1, with 7 bases fitting TRBD1. J was trimmed by 0 bases and V by 5 bases; bases with no gene match: 7. CDR1 and CDR2 from the germline V gene are SGHDT and YYEEEE. The CDR3 totals 15 residues.

The chain employs TRBV7-9 and TRBJ2-3; D is possibly TRBD1 (6 bases). Germline CDR1 is SEHNR and CDR2 is FQNEAQ (reference sequence). V was cut by 7 bases and J by 14 bases, with 19 bases left in between. The CDR3 totals 12 residues. CDR3 bases: TGTGCCAGCATTCCCGGGACACCCGGTTTGTATTTT. Encoded protein: CASIPGTPGLYF.

The count of this clone is one. The chain employs TRBV7-3 and TRBJ2-3; TRBD2 matches at 10 bases. J was trimmed by 4 bases and V by 5 bases; bases with no gene match: 6. The CDR3 has 15 amino acids. CDR1 is SGHTA and CDR2 is FQGTGA in the germline V gene. As DNA, the CDR3 is TGTGCCAGCAGCGCATCTAGCGGGAGTTCAGATACGCAGTATTTT. It yields the protein CASSASSGSSDTQYF.

The chain uses TRBV27 and TRBJ2-2; the D gene is possibly TRBD2 (7 bases). Per germline, CDR1 MNHEY and CDR2 SMNVEV (reference sequence). The CDR3 spans 14 residues. The germline V and J ends were trimmed by 7 bases and 7 bases, with 16 bases remaining between them. The CDR3 sequence: CASTLRGAVGELFF. The CDR3 nucleotides read TGTGCCAGCACTCTCCGGGGGGCCGTCGGGGAGCTGTTTTTT.

This clone appeared a single time. The chain uses TRBV29-1 and TRBJ1-2, with D maybe TRBD1 (6 bases). Germline values: CDR1 SQVTM, CDR2 ANQGSEA. The V and J ends lost 6 bases and 4 bases respectively, with 12 bases between them. CDR3 length equals 12 residues. CDR3 sequence (DNA): TGCAGCGTGCGGACAGCTGGCTATGGCTACACCTTC. Translated, it gives CSVRTAGYGYTF.

The chain uses TRBV2 and TRBJ2-7; a weak D match, TRBD2 (6 bases). V gave up 6 bases and J gave up 4 bases, with 22 bases separating them. CDR3 size: 16 residues. The germline V gene has CDR1 SNHLY and CDR2 FYNNEI. DNA for the CDR3: TGTGCCAGCAGGACCGTCGAGGCTAGCGCTTTATACGAGCAGTACTTC. Translated: CASRTVEASALYEQYF.

This chain links TRBV5-5 with TRBJ2-5; D remains unclear. The germline gives CDR1 SGHKS, CDR2 YYEKEE (reference sequence). V was cut by 2 bases and J by 2 bases, with 10 bases left in between. The CDR3 has 14 residues. The CDR3 region is CASSFRGLQETQYF. CDR3 coding DNA: TGTGCCAGCAGCTTTCGTGGCCTACAAGAGACCCAGTACTTC.